This T cell receptor (beta chain) stems from a study of T-cell reconstitution after alpha-beta-depleted transplantation in children. This clonotype was seen ten or more times. Unique molecular identifiers were built into the TCRbeta library. MiXCR, run by TCRdb on the PCR reads, gives a single entry per CDR3 protein. There are some 200,000 distinct CDR3 sequences in the sample; about 6.8% occur only once, and around 2.7% lies in the top ten. CDR3 size: 19 residues. The V and J ends lost 2 bases and 6 bases respectively, with 29 bases between them. The source is a human donor who donated a stem cell graft to a child with Wiskott-Aldrich syndrome. The source material was PBMCs from the stem cell graft donor, sampled from the stem cell graft. The chain combines TRBV12-3 or TRBV12-4 with TRBJ2-7; no reliable D call. CDR3 region: CASSLPLGSGRVIPAEQYF. The CDR3 coding sequence is TGTGCCAGCAGTTTACCCCTGGGCTCTGGAAGGGTTATCCCGGCCGAGCAGTACTTC.